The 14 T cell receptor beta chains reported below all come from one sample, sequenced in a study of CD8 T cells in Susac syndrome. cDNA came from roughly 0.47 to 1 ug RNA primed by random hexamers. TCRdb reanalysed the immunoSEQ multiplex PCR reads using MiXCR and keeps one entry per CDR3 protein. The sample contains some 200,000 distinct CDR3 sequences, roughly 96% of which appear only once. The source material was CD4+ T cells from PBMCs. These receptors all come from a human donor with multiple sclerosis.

CDR3 loop: CAWSRVGGGGNYGYTF. The DNA for the CDR3 is TGTGCCTGGAGTAGAGTGGGAGGGGGAGGTAACTATGGCTACACCTTC. This sequence joins TRBV30 and TRBJ1-2; a possible D gene is TRBD1 (6 bases). Trimming stripped 2 bases from V and 1 base from J, with 17 bases between. Germline assignment: CDR1 GTSNPN and CDR2 SVGIG (reference sequence). The CDR3 spans 16 residues.

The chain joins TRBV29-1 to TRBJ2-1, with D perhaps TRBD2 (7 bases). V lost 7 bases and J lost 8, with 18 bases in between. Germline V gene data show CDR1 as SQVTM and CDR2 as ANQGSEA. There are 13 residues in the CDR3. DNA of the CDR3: TGCAGCGCGGGGAGGGGGGAAAGCGATGAGCAGTTCTTC. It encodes CSAGRGESDEQFF.

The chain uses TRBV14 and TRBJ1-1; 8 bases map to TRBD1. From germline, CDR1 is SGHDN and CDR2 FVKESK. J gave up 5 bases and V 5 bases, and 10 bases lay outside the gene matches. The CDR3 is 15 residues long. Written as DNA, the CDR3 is TGTGCCAGCAGCTCCGAGGACAGGGCCGGGACTGAAGCTTTCTTT. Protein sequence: CASSSEDRAGTEAFF.

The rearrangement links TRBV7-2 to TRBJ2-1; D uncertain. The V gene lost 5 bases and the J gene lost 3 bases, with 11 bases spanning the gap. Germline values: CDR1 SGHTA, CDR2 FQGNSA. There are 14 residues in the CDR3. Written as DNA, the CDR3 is TGTGCCAGCAGCCCCACTTACAACTACAATGAGCAGTTCTTC. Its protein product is CASSPTYNYNEQFF.

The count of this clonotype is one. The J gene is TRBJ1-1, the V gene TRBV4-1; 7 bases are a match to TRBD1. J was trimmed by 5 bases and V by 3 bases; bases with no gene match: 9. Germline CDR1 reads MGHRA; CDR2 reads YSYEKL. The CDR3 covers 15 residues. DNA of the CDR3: TGCGCCAGCAGCCAGGGTCCGGGACAGAGGACTGAAGCTTTCTTT. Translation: CASSQGPGQRTEAFF.

The CDR3 protein is CSARDQVALYGYTF. CDR3 DNA: TGCAGTGCTAGAGATCAGGTGGCCCTCTATGGCTACACCTTC. The rearrangement joins TRBV20-1 to TRBJ1-2; no clear D. The CDR3 has 14 amino acids. CDR1 DFQATT and CDR2 SNEGSKA come from the germline V gene (reference sequence). The V end lost 0 bases, the J end lost 4 bases, and 12 bases lay between the germline ends.

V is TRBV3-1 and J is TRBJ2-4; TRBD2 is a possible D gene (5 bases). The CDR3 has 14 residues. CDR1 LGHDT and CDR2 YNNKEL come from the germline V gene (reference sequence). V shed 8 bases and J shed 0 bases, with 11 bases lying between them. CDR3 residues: CASAKGEAKNIQYF. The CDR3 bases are TGTGCCAGCGCCAAGGGAGAAGCCAAAAACATTCAGTACTTC.

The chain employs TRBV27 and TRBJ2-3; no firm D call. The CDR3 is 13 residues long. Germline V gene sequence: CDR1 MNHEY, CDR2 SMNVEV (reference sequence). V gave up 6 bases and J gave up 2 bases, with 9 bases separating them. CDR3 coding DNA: TGTGCCAGCAGGACCTTATCCACAGATACGCAGTATTTT. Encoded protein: CASRTLSTDTQYF.

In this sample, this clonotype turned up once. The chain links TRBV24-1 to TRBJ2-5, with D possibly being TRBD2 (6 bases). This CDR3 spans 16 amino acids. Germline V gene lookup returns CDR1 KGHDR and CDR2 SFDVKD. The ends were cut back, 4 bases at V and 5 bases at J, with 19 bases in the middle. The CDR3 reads CATSDPGWRAGETQYF. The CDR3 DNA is TGTGCCACCAGTGACCCCGGGTGGAGGGCCGGGGAGACCCAGTACTTC.

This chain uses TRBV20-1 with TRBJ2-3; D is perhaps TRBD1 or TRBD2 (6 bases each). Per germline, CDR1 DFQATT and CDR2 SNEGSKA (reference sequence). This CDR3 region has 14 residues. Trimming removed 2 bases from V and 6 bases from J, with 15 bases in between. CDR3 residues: CSARRGDPGDTQYF. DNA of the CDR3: TGCAGTGCTAGAAGGGGGGACCCTGGGGATACGCAGTATTTT.

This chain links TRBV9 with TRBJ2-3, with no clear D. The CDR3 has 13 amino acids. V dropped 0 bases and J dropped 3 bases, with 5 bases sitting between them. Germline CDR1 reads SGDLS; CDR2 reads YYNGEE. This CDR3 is CASSVVPTDTQYF. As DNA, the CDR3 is TGTGCCAGCAGCGTAGTTCCGACAGATACGCAGTATTTT.

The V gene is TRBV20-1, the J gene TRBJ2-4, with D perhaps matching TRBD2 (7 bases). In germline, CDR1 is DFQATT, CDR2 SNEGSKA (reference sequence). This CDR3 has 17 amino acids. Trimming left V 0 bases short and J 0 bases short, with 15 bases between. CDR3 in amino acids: CSARESGGGRAKNIQYF. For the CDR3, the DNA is TGCAGTGCTAGAGAGTCTGGGGGCGGGAGAGCCAAAAACATTCAGTACTTC.

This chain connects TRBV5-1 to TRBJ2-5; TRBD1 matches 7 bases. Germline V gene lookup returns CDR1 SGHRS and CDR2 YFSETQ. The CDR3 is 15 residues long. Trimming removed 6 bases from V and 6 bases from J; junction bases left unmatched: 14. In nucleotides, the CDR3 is TGCGCCAGCAAACCCCGTCCAGGGGGTGACAAGACCCAGTACTTC. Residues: CASKPRPGGDKTQYF.

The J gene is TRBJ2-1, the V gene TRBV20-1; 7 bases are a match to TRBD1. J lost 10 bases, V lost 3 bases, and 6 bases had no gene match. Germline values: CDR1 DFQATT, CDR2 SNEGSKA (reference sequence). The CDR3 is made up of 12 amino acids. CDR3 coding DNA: TGCAGTGCTAGTTACAGGGGAGTGGAGCAGTTCTTC. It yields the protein CSASYRGVEQFF.